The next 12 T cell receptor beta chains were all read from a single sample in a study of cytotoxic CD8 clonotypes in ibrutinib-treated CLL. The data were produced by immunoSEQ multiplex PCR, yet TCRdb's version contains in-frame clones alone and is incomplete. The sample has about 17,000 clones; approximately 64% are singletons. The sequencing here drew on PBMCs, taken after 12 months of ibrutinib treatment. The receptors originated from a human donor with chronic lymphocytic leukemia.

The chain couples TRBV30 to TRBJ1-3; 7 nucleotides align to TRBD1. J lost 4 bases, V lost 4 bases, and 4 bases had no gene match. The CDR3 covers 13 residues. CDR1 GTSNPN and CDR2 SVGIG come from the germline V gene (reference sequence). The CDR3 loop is CAWNRDSGNTIYF. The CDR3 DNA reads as TGTGCCTGGAATCGGGACAGCGGAAACACCATATATTTT.

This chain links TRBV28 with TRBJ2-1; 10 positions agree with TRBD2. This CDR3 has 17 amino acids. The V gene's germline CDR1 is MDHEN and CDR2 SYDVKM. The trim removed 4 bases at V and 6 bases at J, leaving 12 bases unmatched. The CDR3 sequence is CASSSERLAGPLNEQFF. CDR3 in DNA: TGTGCCAGCAGTTCCGAGAGACTAGCGGGCCCTCTCAATGAGCAGTTCTTC.

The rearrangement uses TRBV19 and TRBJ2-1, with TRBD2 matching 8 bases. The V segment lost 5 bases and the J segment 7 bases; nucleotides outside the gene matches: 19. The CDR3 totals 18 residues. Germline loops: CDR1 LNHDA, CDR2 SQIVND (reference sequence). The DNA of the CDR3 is TGTGCCAGTAGTCGGGGTTTCGCGGGCGGGAGGCAGGTAAATGAGCAGTTCTTC. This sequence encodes CASSRGFAGGRQVNEQFF.

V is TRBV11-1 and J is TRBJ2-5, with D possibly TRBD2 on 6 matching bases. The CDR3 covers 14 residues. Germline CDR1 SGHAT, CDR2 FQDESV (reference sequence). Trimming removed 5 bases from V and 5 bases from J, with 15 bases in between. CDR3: CASSPLGGEETQYF. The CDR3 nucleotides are TGTGCCAGCAGCCCTCTCGGAGGGGAGGAGACCCAGTACTTC.

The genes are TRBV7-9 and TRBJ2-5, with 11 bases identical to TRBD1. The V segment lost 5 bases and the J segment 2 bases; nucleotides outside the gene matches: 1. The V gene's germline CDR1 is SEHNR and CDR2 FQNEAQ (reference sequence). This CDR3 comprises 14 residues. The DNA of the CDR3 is TGTGCCAGCAGCCGGGACAGGGGGCAAGAGACCCAGTACTTC. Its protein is CASSRDRGQETQYF.

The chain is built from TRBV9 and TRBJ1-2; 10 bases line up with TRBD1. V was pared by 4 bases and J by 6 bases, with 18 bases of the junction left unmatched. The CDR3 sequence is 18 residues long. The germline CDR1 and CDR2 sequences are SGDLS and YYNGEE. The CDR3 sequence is CASSLTARGTGEGNGYTF. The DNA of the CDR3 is TGTGCCAGCAGCCTCACTGCGAGGGGGACAGGGGAAGGGAATGGCTACACCTTC.

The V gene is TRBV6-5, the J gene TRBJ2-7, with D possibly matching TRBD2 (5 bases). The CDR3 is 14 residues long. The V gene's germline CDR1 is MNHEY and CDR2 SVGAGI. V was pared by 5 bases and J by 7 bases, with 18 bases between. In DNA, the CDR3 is TGTGCCAGCAGTCTAAACCGGGCGACGGGGGAGCAGTACTTC. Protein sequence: CASSLNRATGEQYF.

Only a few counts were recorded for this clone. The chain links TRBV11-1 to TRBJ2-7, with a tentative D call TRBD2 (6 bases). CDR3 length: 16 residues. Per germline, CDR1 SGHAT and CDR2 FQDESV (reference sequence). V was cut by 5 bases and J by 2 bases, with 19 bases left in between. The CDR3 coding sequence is TGTGCCAGCAGCCGGGCCCCTAGCGCGGGACCCTACGAGCAGTACTTC. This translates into CASSRAPSAGPYEQYF.

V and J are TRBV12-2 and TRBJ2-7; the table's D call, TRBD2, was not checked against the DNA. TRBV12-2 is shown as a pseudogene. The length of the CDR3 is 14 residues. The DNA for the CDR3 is TGTGCAAGTCGCCGATATAGGAGCTCCTACGAGCAGTACTTC. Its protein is CASRRYRSSYEQYF.

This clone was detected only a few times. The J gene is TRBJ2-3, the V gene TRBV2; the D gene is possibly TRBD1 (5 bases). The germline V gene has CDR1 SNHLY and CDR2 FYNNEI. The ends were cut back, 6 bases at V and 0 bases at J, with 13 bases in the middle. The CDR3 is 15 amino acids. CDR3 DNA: TGTGCCAGCAGCCCAACAGGTTTAAGCACAGATACGCAGTATTTT. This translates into CASSPTGLSTDTQYF.

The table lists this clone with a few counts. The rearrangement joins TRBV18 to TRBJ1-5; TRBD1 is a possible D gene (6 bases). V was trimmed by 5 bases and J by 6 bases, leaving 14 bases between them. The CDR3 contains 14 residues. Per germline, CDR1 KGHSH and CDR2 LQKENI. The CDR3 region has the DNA TGTGCCAGCTCATCACAGGGAGAGGCTCAGCCCCAGCATTTT. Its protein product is CASSSQGEAQPQHF.

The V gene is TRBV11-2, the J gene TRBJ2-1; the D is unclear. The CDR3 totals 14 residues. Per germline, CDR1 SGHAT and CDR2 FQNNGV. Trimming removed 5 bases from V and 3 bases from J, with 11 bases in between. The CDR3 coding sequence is TGTGCCAGCAGCGCCACGGATTTCTACAATGAGCAGTTCTTC. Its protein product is CASSATDFYNEQFF.